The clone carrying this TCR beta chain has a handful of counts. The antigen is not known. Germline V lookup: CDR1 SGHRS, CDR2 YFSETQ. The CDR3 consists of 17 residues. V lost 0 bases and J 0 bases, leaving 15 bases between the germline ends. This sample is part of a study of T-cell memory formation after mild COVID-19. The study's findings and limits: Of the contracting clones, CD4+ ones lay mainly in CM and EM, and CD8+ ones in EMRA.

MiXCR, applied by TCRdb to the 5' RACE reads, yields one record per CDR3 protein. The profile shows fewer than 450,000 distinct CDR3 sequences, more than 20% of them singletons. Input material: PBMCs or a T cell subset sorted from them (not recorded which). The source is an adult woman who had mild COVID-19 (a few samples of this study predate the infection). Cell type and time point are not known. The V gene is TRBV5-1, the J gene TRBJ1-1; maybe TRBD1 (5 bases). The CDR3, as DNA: TGCGCCAGCAGCTTGGGTAATCGGGGCCCCCTGAACACTGAAGCTTTCTTT. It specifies CASSLGNRGPLNTEAFF.